This entry lists 2 T cell receptor beta chains sequenced from one sample in a study of blood T cell repertoires in COVID-19. Libraries were prepared by immunoSEQ multiplex PCR; TCRdb keeps only in-frame clonotypes and omits some of them. The repertoire holds 150,000 to 200,000 clones, with roughly 90% as singletons. The specimen was peripheral blood. The receptors originated from a man aged 50 to 60 with acute or convalescent COVID-19.

The J gene is TRBJ2-3, the V gene TRBV21-1; TRBD1 was called by the table and not checked on the DNA. TRBV21-1 is a known pseudogene. The CDR3 totals 16 residues. The chain's CDR3 is CASSKGAPSSTDTQYF. Here the CDR3 DNA reads TGTGCCAGCAGCAAAGGGGCTCCCTCTAGCACAGATACGCAGTATTTT.

This clone came up a few times. This sequence joins TRBV6-5 and TRBJ1-2; 7 nucleotides agree with TRBD1. The junction had 13 bases not matched to a gene; V was cut back by 7 bases and J by 8 bases. Germline CDR1 reads MNHEY; CDR2 reads SVGAGI. CDR3 length equals 14 residues. The CDR3 bases are TGTGCCAGCACCAGACAGGGTGGGATAAGCGGCTACACCTTC. It encodes CASTRQGGISGYTF.